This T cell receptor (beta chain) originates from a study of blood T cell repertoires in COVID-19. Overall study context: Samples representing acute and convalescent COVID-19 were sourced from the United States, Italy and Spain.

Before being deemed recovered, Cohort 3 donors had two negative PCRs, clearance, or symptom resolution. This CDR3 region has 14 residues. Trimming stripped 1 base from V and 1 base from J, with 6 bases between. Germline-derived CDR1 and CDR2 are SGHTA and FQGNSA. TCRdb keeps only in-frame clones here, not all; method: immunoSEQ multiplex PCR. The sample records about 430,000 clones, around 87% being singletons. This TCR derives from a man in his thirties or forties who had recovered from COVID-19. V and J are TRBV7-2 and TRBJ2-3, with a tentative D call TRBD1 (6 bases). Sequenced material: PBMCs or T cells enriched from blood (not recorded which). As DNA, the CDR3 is TGTGCCAGCAGCTTAGACAGGGGCACAGATACGCAGTATTTT. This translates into CASSLDRGTDTQYF.